The sequence of this T cell receptor beta chain was determined in a study of control samples from healthy donors and cancer patients. In germline, CDR1 is SNHLY, CDR2 FYNNEI. This CDR3 has 14 residues. The junction had 9 bases not matched to a gene; V was cut back by 11 bases and J by 1 base. TCRdb keeps only in-frame clones here, not all; method: immunoSEQ multiplex PCR. The sample gives under 80,000 clones, 80% to 95% of which show up once; roughly 1.3% is in the top ten. Sequenced: PBMCs. The rearrangement uses TRBV2 and TRBJ2-3, with 7 positions matching TRBD2. The sequence was collected from a woman in her forties with lung cancer. In nucleotides, the CDR3 is TGTGCCGTCCTCCTACGGGGGGGCACAGATACGCAGTATTTT. This encodes CAVLLRGGTDTQYF.